The present T cell receptor beta chain was sequenced within a study of T cell responses to AZD1222 COVID-19 vaccine. This clone was observed a single time. Its antigen is undetermined. CDR3 length equals 15 residues. Germline CDR1 reads SGHTA; CDR2 reads FQGNSA. Trimming took 5 bases from V and 2 from J; bases not matched to a gene: 3. Clones were sequenced by immunoSEQ multiplex PCR, and TCRdb holds only the in-frame ones, with some missing. The repertoire holds 100,000 to 150,000 clones, approximately 90% seen once, with more than 2.5% in the top ten. Study-wide results and limits: Spike-wide vaccine-associated CD4 TCRs dominated at 160-218 and 743-854.

Source: peripheral blood, taken on day 0 of AZD1222 vaccination. The clonotype originates from an adult in good health. The chain employs TRBV7-2 and TRBJ2-6, with 7 positions matching TRBD2. CDR3 in amino acids: CASSTRGAGANVLTF. The CDR3 DNA reads TGTGCCAGCAGCACCCGGGGGGCTGGGGCCAACGTCCTGACTTTC.